These 7 T cell receptor beta chains share one sample of origin, sequenced in a study of post-analysis software for immune sequencing data. Study-level points and caveats: Comparison of patients with controls showed roughly five TRBV segments more frequent in patients, TRBV5-6, TRBV5-1 and TRBV20-1 among them.

These receptors' antigens are unknown. Unique-molecular-identifier-tagged TCR beta cDNA libraries were used. TCRdb reprocessed the PCR reads via MiXCR and lists one record per CDR3 protein. This sample has hundreds of thousands of distinct CDR3 sequences, with about 27% found just once. Sequencing was carried out using blood. The source of these receptors is a girl between 5 and 17 years old with multiple sclerosis.

The chain is built from TRBV7-8 and TRBJ1-5; 8 nucleotides match TRBD1. V shed 6 bases and J 5 bases; nucleotides not matched to a gene: 6. In germline, CDR1 is SGHVS, CDR2 FQNEAQ. The CDR3 is 14 residues long. In nucleotides, the CDR3 is TGTGCCAGCAGGCCACAGGGGGAGTATCAGCCCCAGCATTTT. Translated, it gives CASRPQGEYQPQHF.

This chain uses TRBV5-1 with TRBJ1-6; the D gene is possibly TRBD1 (5 bases). The CDR3 sequence is 14 residues long. The germline V gene has CDR1 SGHRS and CDR2 YFSETQ. V lost 4 bases to trimming and J lost 9 bases, with 14 bases between them. CDR3 loop: CASSRAGESSPLHF. The CDR3 DNA sequence: TGCGCCAGCAGCAGGGCGGGGGAGAGTTCACCCCTCCACTTT.

On this clonotype: A much larger clone lies a single base off, so this may be a read error. The chain couples TRBV29-1 to TRBJ2-1; TRBD2 might be the D (6 bases). The tail of the sequence fits TRBJ2-7 better, so the J call may be wrong. The CDR3 extends over 15 amino acids. CDR1 and CDR2 from the germline V gene are SQVTM and ANQGSEA. The CDR3 spells CSVHTRRGGHNEQYF. CDR3 sequence (DNA): TGCAGCGTACACACCCGGAGGGGCGGCCACAATGAGCAGTACTTC.

This clonotype was detected a few times. The CDR3 bases are TGTGCCAGCATCGATCGGCCTACCGTAGTCCTGACTTTC. As protein: CASIDRPTVVLTF. The chain joins TRBV6-2 or TRBV6-3 to TRBJ2-6, with D hard to call. V was shortened by 7 bases and J by 13 bases, with 17 bases between the two germline ends. CDR1 MNHEY and CDR2 SVGEGT come from the germline V gene. The CDR3 contains 13 residues.

The genes are TRBV7-2 and TRBJ2-1; 7 nucleotides match TRBD2. With 8 bases clipped from V and 9 bases from J, the junction kept 4 bases outside the gene matches. From germline, CDR1 is SGHTA and CDR2 FQGNSA. This CDR3 has 11 amino acids. The chain's CDR3 is CASRGEGEQFF. In DNA form, the CDR3 reads TGTGCCAGCCGAGGGGAGGGTGAGCAGTTCTTC.

Comments on this clonotype: A read error may be the cause here, since a much bigger clone is one base away. The V call is TRBV5-1, the J call TRBJ2-6; possibly TRBD1 for D (5 bases). The CDR3 covers 17 residues. Germline lookup yields CDR1 SGHRS and CDR2 YFSETQ. CDR3 in DNA: TGCGCCAGCAGCTTGAACTCCCCGCAGGGTGGGGCCAACGTCCGGACTTTC. It translates to CASSLNSPQGGANVRTF.

A word on this clonotype: This sequence may be a read error, since a much larger clone differs from it by one base. The rearrangement uses TRBV29-1 and TRBJ1-2, with D possibly being TRBD1 (5 bases). This CDR3 is built from 15 residues. Germline assignment: CDR1 SQVTM and CDR2 ANQGSEA. With 4 bases removed from V and 2 bases from J, the gap between germline ends came to 17 bases. In nucleotides, the CDR3 is TGCAGCGTTGGTTCAGGGTCAGGGTCGAACTATGGCTACACCTTC. Its translation is CSVGSGSGSNYGYTF.